The 2 T cell receptor beta chains below all came from one sample that was sequenced in a study of T cell responses to AZD1222 COVID-19 vaccine. Assay used: immunoSEQ multiplex PCR; TCRdb lists only in-frame clones, some missing. The data show under 200,000 clones, approximately 94% seen once. Sequenced material: peripheral blood, taken 28 days after the second dose of the MenACWY control vaccine. The receptors derive from an adult who received the MenACWY meningococcal vaccine as a control.

The rearrangement links TRBV9 to TRBJ2-2; D gene unclear. The CDR3 contains 14 residues. V was shortened by 7 bases and J by 2 bases, with 12 bases between the two germline ends. Germline lookup yields CDR1 SGDLS and CDR2 YYNGEE. The CDR3 nucleotides read TGTGCCAGCTCCCTACTCCCCAACACCGGGGAGCTGTTTTTT. This translates into CASSLLPNTGELFF.

This chain connects TRBV11-2 to TRBJ2-1; a weak D match, TRBD2 (6 bases). V was cut by 3 bases and J by 1 base, with 10 bases left in between. The CDR3 totals 15 residues. From germline, CDR1 is SGHAT and CDR2 FQNNGV. The CDR3, as DNA: TGTGCCAGCAGCTTGAGTAGCGGATCCTACAATGAGCAGTTCTTC. Translated: CASSLSSGSYNEQFF.